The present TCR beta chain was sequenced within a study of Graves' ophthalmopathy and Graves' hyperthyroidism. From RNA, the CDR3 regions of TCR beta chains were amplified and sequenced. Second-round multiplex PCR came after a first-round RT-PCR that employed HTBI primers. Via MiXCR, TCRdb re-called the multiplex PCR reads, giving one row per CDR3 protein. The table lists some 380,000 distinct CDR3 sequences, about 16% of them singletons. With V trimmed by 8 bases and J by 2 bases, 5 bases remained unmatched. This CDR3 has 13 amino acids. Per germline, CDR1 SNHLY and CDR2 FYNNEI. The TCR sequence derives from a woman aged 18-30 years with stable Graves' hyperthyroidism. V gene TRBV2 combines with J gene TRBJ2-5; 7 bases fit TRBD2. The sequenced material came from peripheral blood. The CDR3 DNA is TGTGCCAGCCGCCGAGCGGGGCAAGAGACCCAGTACTTC. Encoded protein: CASRRAGQETQYF.